This TCR beta chain originates from a study of early T cells in non-severe SARS-CoV-2 infection. MiXCR, run by TCRdb on the 5' RACE reads, gives a single entry per CDR3 protein. The table lists roughly 46,000 distinct CDR3 sequences, around 10% of them singletons. The CDR3 is 12 residues long. V lost 3 bases and J 0 bases, leaving 2 bases between the germline ends. The clonotype comes from an adult who was a healthcare worker with PCR-confirmed SARS-CoV-2 infection or an uninfected control (not recorded which). The material sequenced was whole blood, taken at baseline. The V call is TRBV12-3 or TRBV12-4, the J call TRBJ1-1; D call uncertain. This CDR3 is CASSFMNTEAFF. The CDR3 nucleotides are TGTGCCAGCAGTTTCATGAACACTGAAGCTTTCTTT.